A single TCR beta chain is shown here with its context. Reanalyzing the 5' RACE reads, TCRdb keeps one entry per CDR3 protein, without DNA. This sample's clone table lists nearly 450,000 distinct CDR3 sequences. This CDR3 comprises 15 residues. The V gene's germline CDR1 is SGHTA and CDR2 FQGNSA. The data derive from a study of monozygotic twins with inflammatory bowel disease. The V and J genes are TRBV7-2 and TRBJ1-1; the D gene TCRdb calls, TRBD1, cannot be checked with no DNA. The clonotype comes from a human donor with ulcerative colitis or Crohn's disease, or a healthy co-twin of an affected twin (not recorded which). Material for sequencing was blood. The CDR3 sequence: CASSLGQAGLAEAFF.